This entry lists 26 T cell receptor beta chains sequenced from one sample in a study of cytomegalovirus exposure and HLA in healthy donors. PCR involved 60 Vbeta and 13 Jbeta primers. TCRdb's table, derived via immunoSEQ multiplex PCR, lists solely in-frame clones and lacks some. This sample carries 95,000 to 100,000 clones, roughly 71% of them seen once, and the ten largest clones take under 11%. Sequenced material: PBMCs. The source of these receptors is a man between 45 and 60 years old in good health and CMV-seronegative.

The rearrangement uses TRBV7-6 and TRBJ1-5; TRBD1 is a possible D gene (5 bases). Trimming took off 0 bases at V and 3 bases at J, with 6 bases between the two ends. Germline V gene sequence: CDR1 SGHVS, CDR2 FNYEAQ. The CDR3 totals 14 residues. The CDR3 nucleotides read TGTGCCAGCAGCTTAGCAGGGGTCAATCAGCCCCAGCATTTT. This gives the protein CASSLAGVNQPQHF.

This clone was counted once. This chain links TRBV7-9 with TRBJ2-5; no reliable D call. Germline loops: CDR1 SEHNR, CDR2 FQNEAQ (reference sequence). The CDR3 is made up of 15 amino acids. Trimming stripped 0 bases from V and 5 bases from J, with 13 bases between. The CDR3 nucleotides are TGTGCCAGCAGCTTAGCGTCGGGTGGCTCGGAGACCCAGTACTTC. This translates into CASSLASGGSETQYF.

The chain employs TRBV28 and TRBJ2-7; the D gene is possibly TRBD1 (6 bases). Trimming cost V 4 bases and J 5 bases, with 15 bases left between them. Germline V CDR1 and CDR2: MDHEN, SYDVKM. The CDR3 loop spans 14 amino acids. The CDR3 nucleotides read TGTGCCAGCAGTTCAGGGCAGGGGTGGGACGAGCAGTACTTC. Protein sequence: CASSSGQGWDEQYF.

This clone was seen once. This rearrangement joins TRBV7-9 to TRBJ1-4; 9 nucleotides match TRBD1. CDR1 and CDR2 from the germline V gene are SEHNR and FQNEAQ (reference sequence). Trimming took 5 bases from V and 7 from J; bases not matched to a gene: 5. CDR3 length equals 14 residues. Here the CDR3 reads CASSPDRGPEKLFF. The DNA of the CDR3 is TGTGCCAGCAGCCCGGACAGGGGCCCTGAAAAACTGTTTTTT.

The chain carries TRBV6-1 and TRBJ2-7, with 7 bases fitting TRBD1. The germline gives CDR1 MNHNS, CDR2 SASEGT. Trimming at V came to 3 bases and at J to 12 bases, leaving 11 bases not matched to a gene. CDR3 length: 13 residues. The CDR3 sequence is CASSDPDRANRYF. CDR3 nucleotides: TGTGCCAGCAGTGACCCCGACAGGGCGAACAGGTACTTC.

The chain is built from TRBV7-3 and TRBJ2-3; TRBD2 matches at 7 bases. The CDR3 has 12 amino acids. The J segment lost 4 bases and the V segment lost 8 bases, leaving 3 bases of the junction unmatched. The germline V gene encodes CDR1 SGHTA and CDR2 FQGTGA. Here the CDR3 DNA reads TGTGCCAGCGGCGGGGGTCCAGATACGCAGTATTTT. Protein product: CASGGGPDTQYF. Variable domain in full (rest from reference TRBV7-3 and TRBJ2-3): GAGVSQTPSNKVTEKGKYVELRCDPISGHTALYWYRQSLGQGPEFLIYFQGTGAADDSGLPNDRFFAVRPEGSVSTLKIQRTERGDSAVYLCASGGGPDTQYFGPGTRLTVL.

The CDR3 nucleotides are TGTGCCATCAGCACTCCGGGACTCCAGAACACTGAAGCTTTCTTT. Translation gives CAISTPGLQNTEAFF. This chain links TRBV10-3 with TRBJ1-1; D is perhaps TRBD1 (5 bases). Germline lookup yields CDR1 ENHRY and CDR2 SYGVKD. The length of the CDR3 is 15 residues. The V and J ends lost 6 bases and 1 base respectively, with 15 bases between them.

This rearrangement joins TRBV7-2 to TRBJ2-3, with 10 positions matching TRBD2. Germline V gene data show CDR1 as SGHTA and CDR2 as FQGNSA. V trimming: 5 bases; J trimming: 2 bases; junction bases outside the gene matches: 7. This CDR3 spans 16 amino acids. For the CDR3, the DNA is TGTGCCAGCAGCCTACCACTAGCGGGAACCACAGATACGCAGTATTTT. As protein: CASSLPLAGTTDTQYF.

This clone showed up just a few times. The chain combines TRBV7-6 with TRBJ2-1; 7 bases map to TRBD1. CDR1 and CDR2 (germline): SGHVS, FNYEAQ. V lost 2 bases to trimming and J lost 1 base; unmatched junction nucleotides: 5. This CDR3 comprises 16 residues. The CDR3 bases are TGTGCCAGCAGCTTAACACAGGGGAGTTCCTACAATGAGCAGTTCTTC. Protein sequence: CASSLTQGSSYNEQFF.

The genes are TRBV28 and TRBJ2-2, with 8 positions matching TRBD1. CDR3 length equals 15 residues. Germline V gives CDR1 MDHEN, CDR2 SYDVKM. V was pared by 3 bases and J by 6 bases, with 6 bases of the junction left unmatched. The CDR3 DNA is TGTGCCAGCAGTTTCCTTCAGGGGGCGGCCGGGGAGCTGTTTTTT. Residues: CASSFLQGAAGELFF. Full variable domain (outside the CDR3, taken from reference TRBV28 and TRBJ2-2): DVKVTQSSRYLVKRTGEKVFLECVQDMDHENMFWYRQDPGLGLRLIYFSYDVKMKEKGDIPEGYSVSREKKERFSLILESASTNQTSMYLCASSFLQGAAGELFFGEGSRLTVL.

The chain combines TRBV28 with TRBJ1-6; possibly TRBD1 for D (5 bases). The germline V gene encodes CDR1 MDHEN and CDR2 SYDVKM. The CDR3 has 16 residues. V dropped 6 bases and J dropped 7 bases, with 19 bases sitting between them. CDR3 nucleotides: TGTGCCAGCAGGGGACTGAGTAACGGACGAAATTCACCCCTCCACTTT. This codes for CASRGLSNGRNSPLHF.

This clone was counted only a few times. The genes are TRBV18 and TRBJ1-2; D may be TRBD1 (5 bases). Germline V gene sequence: CDR1 KGHSH, CDR2 LQKENI. The CDR3 consists of 16 residues. V gave up 3 bases and J gave up 5 bases, with 19 bases separating them. The CDR3 bases are TGTGCCAGCTCACCTGCTCGGGGACGGGGGGTTTATGGCTACACCTTC. Its translation: CASSPARGRGVYGYTF.

The rearrangement links TRBV19 to TRBJ1-5; D unclear. V lost 3 bases and J 8 bases, leaving 11 bases between the germline ends. This CDR3 has 13 residues. CDR1 and CDR2 from the germline V gene are LNHDA and SQIVND (reference sequence). The CDR3 sequence is CASSIRHKEPQHF. CDR3 nucleotides: TGTGCCAGTAGTATTAGACACAAGGAGCCCCAGCATTTT.

CDR3 loop: CASLGGAKNIQYF. The CDR3 coding sequence is TGTGCCAGCCTCGGGGGAGCCAAAAACATTCAGTACTTC. The V gene is TRBV19, the J gene TRBJ2-4; TRBD2 might be the D (6 bases). This CDR3 has 13 amino acids. Germline V gene data show CDR1 as LNHDA and CDR2 as SQIVND (reference sequence). The germline V and J ends were trimmed by 9 bases and 0 bases, with 9 bases remaining between them. Supplemented by reference TRBV19 and TRBJ2-4, the full variable domain reads DGGITQSPKYLFRKEGQNVTLSCEQNLNHDAMYWYRQDPGQGLRLIYYSQIVNDFQKGDIAEGYSVSREKKESFPLTVTSAQKNPTAFYLCASLGGAKNIQYFGAGTRLSVL.

This clone was recorded only once. The genes are TRBV7-3 and TRBJ2-1; 9 positions match TRBD2. Germline assignment: CDR1 SGHTA and CDR2 FQGTGA. This CDR3 contains 14 residues. The J segment lost 8 bases and the V segment lost 3 bases, leaving 5 bases of the junction unmatched. CDR3: CASSLVAGVHEQFF. The CDR3, as DNA: TGTGCCAGCAGCTTGGTAGCGGGAGTTCATGAGCAGTTCTTC.

V gene TRBV5-1 combines with J gene TRBJ1-1; tentatively, D is TRBD1 (6 bases). Germline V gene sequence: CDR1 SGHRS, CDR2 YFSETQ. V was clipped by 4 bases and J by 6 bases, with 13 bases between them. There are 13 residues in the CDR3. For the CDR3, the DNA is TGCGCCAGCAGCCGTACAGGGTTCCCTGAAGCTTTCTTT. Translated: CASSRTGFPEAFF. Full variable domain (remainder filled in from reference TRBV5-1 and TRBJ1-1): KAGVTQTPRYLIKTRGQQVTLSCSPISGHRSVSWYQQTPGQGLQFLFEYFSETQRNKGNFPGRFSGRQFSNSRSEMNVSTLELGDSALYLCASSRTGFPEAFFGQGTRLTVV.

This clone has only a few counts. The chain recombines TRBV6-5 with TRBJ2-7, with 11 bases lining up with TRBD1. The length of the CDR3 is 14 residues. CDR1 is MNHEY, CDR2 SVGAGI, per germline. The trim removed 4 bases at V and 2 bases at J, leaving 1 base unmatched. CDR3 residues: CASSWTGGPYEQYF. CDR3 DNA: TGTGCCAGCAGTTGGACAGGGGGCCCCTACGAGCAGTACTTC.

The V call is TRBV14, the J call TRBJ2-5; the match to TRBD2 covers 8 bases. Unmatched junction bases numbered 6, after V lost 4 bases and J lost 2 bases. This CDR3 spans 15 amino acids. In germline, CDR1 is SGHDN, CDR2 FVKESK. In nucleotides, the CDR3 is TGTGCCAGCAGCCCGCTAGCGGGTAGGCAAGAGACCCAGTACTTC. Amino acids: CASSPLAGRQETQYF.

The V gene is TRBV14, the J gene TRBJ2-7, with a tentative D call TRBD1 (6 bases). The germline V gene encodes CDR1 SGHDN and CDR2 FVKESK. The germline V and J ends were trimmed by 0 bases and 0 bases, with 21 bases remaining between them. This CDR3 contains 19 residues. CDR3 nucleotides: TGTGCCAGCAGCCAAGATCGACAACCGGGACATAAATCCTCCTACGAGCAGTACTTC. Translated: CASSQDRQPGHKSSYEQYF.

V and J are TRBV28 and TRBJ2-6, with no clear D. This CDR3 is built from 17 residues. Trimming took 3 bases from V and 1 from J, leaving 13 bases between them. From germline, CDR1 is MDHEN and CDR2 SYDVKM. This CDR3 is CASSFKSGSSGANVLTF. The CDR3 DNA follows: TGTGCCAGCAGTTTCAAGTCAGGTTCATCTGGGGCCAACGTCCTGACTTTC.

The chain is built from TRBV4-2 and TRBJ1-4; tentative D call: TRBD1 (6 bases). The CDR3 runs 14 residues. Germline CDR1 reads LGHNA; CDR2 reads YNFKEQ. V was clipped by 5 bases and J by 6 bases, with 13 bases between them. The CDR3 nucleotides are TGTGCCAGCAGCACTCGAAGGACAGATGAAAAACTGTTTTTT. This encodes CASSTRRTDEKLFF.

The chain employs TRBV30 and TRBJ1-5; 8 bases line up with TRBD1. The CDR3 is 13 residues long. Unmatched junction bases numbered 7, after V lost 5 bases and J lost 7 bases. Germline V gene sequence: CDR1 GTSNPN, CDR2 SVGIG (reference sequence). CDR3 region: CAWDGQGGQPQHF. DNA for the CDR3: TGTGCCTGGGACGGACAGGGCGGCCAGCCCCAGCATTTT.

DNA of the CDR3: TGTGCCACCAGCAGATCCGGGCGAACAGGGGATACGCAGTATTTT. Translation: CATSRSGRTGDTQYF. The genes are TRBV15 and TRBJ2-3, with a tentative D call TRBD1 (6 bases). The V gene lost 2 bases and the J gene lost 6 bases, with 15 bases spanning the gap. CDR1 and CDR2 from the germline V gene are LNHNV and YYDKDF (reference sequence). CDR3 size: 15 residues.

The chain uses TRBV11-2 and TRBJ2-5; a weak D match, TRBD1 (6 bases). The CDR3 is 13 amino acids. The germline V gene has CDR1 SGHAT and CDR2 FQNNGV. Trimming stripped 7 bases from V and 5 bases from J, with 14 bases between. CDR3 loop: CASTSDQGETQYF. The DNA of the CDR3 is TGTGCCAGCACTTCTGACCAGGGGGAGACCCAGTACTTC. The full variable domain, its missing parts supplied by reference TRBV11-2 and TRBJ2-5, is EAGVAQSPRYKIIEKRQSVAFWCNPISGHATLYWYQQILGQGPKLLIQFQNNGVVDDSQLPKDRFSAERLKGVDSTLKIQPAKLEDSAVYLCASTSDQGETQYFGPGTRLLVL.

This chain connects TRBV7-9 to TRBJ2-3; TRBD2 agrees at 16 bases. The CDR3 runs 17 residues. From germline, CDR1 is SEHNR and CDR2 FQNEAQ (reference sequence). V gave up 4 bases and J gave up 5 bases; unmatched junction bases: 6. CDR3 DNA: TGTGCCAGCAGCTCGGGACTAGCGGGGGGGGACGGAGATACGCAGTATTTT. It codes for CASSSGLAGGDGDTQYF.

The chain joins TRBV30 to TRBJ1-2; D remains unclear. The ends were cut back, 0 bases at V and 11 bases at J, with 16 bases in the middle. The CDR3 consists of 13 residues. CDR1 is GTSNPN and CDR2 is SVGIG in the germline V gene (reference sequence). CDR3 DNA: TGTGCCTGGAGTGTACCGGGAAGGGTTCCTTACACCTTC. Protein sequence: CAWSVPGRVPYTF.